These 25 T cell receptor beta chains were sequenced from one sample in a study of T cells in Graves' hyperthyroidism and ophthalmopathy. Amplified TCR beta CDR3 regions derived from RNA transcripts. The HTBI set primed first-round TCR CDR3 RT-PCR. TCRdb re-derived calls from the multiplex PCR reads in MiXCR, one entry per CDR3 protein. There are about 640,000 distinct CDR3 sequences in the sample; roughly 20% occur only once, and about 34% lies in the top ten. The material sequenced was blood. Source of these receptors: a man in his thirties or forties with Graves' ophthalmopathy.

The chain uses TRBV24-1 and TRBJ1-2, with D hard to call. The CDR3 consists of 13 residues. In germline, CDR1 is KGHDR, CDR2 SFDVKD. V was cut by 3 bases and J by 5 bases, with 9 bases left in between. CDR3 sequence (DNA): TGTGCCACCAGTGATGAGCGCTGGTATGGCTACACCTTC. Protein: CATSDERWYGYTF.

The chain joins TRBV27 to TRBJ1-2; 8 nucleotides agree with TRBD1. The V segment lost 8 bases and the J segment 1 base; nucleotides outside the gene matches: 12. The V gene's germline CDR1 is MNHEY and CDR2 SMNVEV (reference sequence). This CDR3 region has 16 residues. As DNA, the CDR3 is TGTGCCAGCTCTAGGGACCCCGGACAGGGTAACTATGGCTACACCTTC. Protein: CASSRDPGQGNYGYTF.

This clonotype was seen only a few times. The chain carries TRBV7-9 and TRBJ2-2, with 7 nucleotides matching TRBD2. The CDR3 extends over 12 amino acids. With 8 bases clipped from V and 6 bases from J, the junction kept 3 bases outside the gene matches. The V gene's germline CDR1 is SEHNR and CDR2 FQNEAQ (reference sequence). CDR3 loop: CASSGGSGELFF. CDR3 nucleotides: TGTGCCAGCTCCGGGGGGTCCGGGGAGCTGTTTTTT.

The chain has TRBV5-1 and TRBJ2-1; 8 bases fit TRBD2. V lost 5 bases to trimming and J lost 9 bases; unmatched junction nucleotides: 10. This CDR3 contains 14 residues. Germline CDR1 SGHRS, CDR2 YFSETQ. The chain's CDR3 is CASSPGLGVVEQFF. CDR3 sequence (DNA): TGCGCCAGCAGTCCGGGACTAGGGGTGGTTGAGCAGTTCTTC. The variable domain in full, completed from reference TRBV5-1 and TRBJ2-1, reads KAGVTQTPRYLIKTRGQQVTLSCSPISGHRSVSWYQQTPGQGLQFLFEYFSETQRNKGNFPGRFSGRQFSNSRSEMNVSTLELGDSALYLCASSPGLGVVEQFFGPGTRLTVL.

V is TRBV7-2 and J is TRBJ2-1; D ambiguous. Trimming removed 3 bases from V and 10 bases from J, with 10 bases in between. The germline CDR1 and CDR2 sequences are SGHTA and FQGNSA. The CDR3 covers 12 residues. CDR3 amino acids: CASSLRLDEQFF. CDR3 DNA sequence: TGTGCCAGCAGCTTGAGGTTGGACGAGCAGTTCTTC.

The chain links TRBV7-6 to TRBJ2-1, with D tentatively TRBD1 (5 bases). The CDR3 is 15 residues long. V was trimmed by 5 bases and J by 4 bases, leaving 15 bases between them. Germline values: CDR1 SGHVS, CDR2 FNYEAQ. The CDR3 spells CASSGARVGYNEQFF. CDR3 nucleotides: TGTGCCAGCAGCGGGGCTAGAGTAGGGTACAATGAGCAGTTCTTC.

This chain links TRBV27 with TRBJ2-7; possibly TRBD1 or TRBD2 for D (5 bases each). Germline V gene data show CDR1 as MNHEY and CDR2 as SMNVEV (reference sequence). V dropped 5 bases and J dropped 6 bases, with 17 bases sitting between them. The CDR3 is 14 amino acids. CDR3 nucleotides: TGTGCCAGCAGTCCTACGGGACGAGTGGCCGAGCAGTACTTC. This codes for CASSPTGRVAEQYF.

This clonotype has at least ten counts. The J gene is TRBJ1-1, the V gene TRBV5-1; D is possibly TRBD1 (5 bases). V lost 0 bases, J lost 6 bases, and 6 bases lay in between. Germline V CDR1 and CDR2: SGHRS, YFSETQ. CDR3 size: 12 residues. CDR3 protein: CASSLGTSEAFF. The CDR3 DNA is TGCGCCAGCAGCTTGGGGACATCTGAAGCTTTCTTT.

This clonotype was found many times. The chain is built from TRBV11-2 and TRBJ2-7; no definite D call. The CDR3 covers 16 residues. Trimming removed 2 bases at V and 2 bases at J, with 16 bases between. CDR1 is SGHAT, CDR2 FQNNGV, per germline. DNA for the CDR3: TGTGCCAGCAGCTTATATAAGCTTAGGTCAACCTACGAGCAGTACTTC. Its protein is CASSLYKLRSTYEQYF.

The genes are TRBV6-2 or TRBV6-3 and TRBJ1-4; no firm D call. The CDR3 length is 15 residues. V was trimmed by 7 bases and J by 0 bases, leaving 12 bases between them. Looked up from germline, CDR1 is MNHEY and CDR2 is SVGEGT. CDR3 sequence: CASTEATATNEKLFF. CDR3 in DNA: TGTGCCAGCACCGAGGCTACCGCAACTAATGAAAAACTGTTTTTT.

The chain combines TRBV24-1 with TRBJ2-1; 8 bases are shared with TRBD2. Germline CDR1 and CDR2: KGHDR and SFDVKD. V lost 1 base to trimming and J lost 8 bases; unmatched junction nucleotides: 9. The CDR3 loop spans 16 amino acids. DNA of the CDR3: TGTGCCACCAGTGATTTTCAGCGGGAGTCGCTCGATGAGCAGTTCTTC. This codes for CATSDFQRESLDEQFF.

The CDR3 is CATSSGQTISGANVLTF. For the CDR3, the DNA is TGTGCCACCAGCAGTGGACAGACAATCTCTGGGGCCAACGTCCTGACTTTC. The rearrangement uses TRBV15 and TRBJ2-6; D possibly corresponds to TRBD1 (6 bases). The CDR3 is made up of 17 amino acids. From germline, CDR1 is LNHNV and CDR2 YYDKDF (reference sequence). The V end lost 3 bases, the J end lost 0 bases, and 12 bases lay between the germline ends.

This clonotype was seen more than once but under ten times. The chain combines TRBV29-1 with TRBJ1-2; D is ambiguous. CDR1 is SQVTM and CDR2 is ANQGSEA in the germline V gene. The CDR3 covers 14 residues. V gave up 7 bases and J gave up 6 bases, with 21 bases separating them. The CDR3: CSATTPRPGHGYTF. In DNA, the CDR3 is TGCAGCGCAACGACCCCCAGGCCCGGCCATGGCTACACCTTC.

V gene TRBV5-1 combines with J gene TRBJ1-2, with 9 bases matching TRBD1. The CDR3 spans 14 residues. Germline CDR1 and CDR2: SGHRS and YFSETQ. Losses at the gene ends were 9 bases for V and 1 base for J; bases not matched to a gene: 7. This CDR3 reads CATAMGQGNYGYTF. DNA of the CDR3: TGCGCCACCGCGATGGGACAGGGTAACTATGGCTACACCTTC.

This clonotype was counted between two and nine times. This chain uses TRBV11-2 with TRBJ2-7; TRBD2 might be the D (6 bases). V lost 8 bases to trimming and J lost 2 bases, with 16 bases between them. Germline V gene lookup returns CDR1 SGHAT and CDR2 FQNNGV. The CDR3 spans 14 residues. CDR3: CASLGGIPTYEQYF. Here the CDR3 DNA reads TGTGCCAGCCTAGGAGGGATCCCTACCTACGAGCAGTACTTC.

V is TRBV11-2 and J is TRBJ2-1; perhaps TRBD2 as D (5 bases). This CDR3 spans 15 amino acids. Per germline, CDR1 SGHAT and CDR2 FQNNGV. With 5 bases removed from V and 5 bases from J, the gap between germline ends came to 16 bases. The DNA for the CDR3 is TGTGCCAGCAGCCCGCGGGCCCTACCGGACAATGAGCAGTTCTTC. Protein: CASSPRALPDNEQFF.

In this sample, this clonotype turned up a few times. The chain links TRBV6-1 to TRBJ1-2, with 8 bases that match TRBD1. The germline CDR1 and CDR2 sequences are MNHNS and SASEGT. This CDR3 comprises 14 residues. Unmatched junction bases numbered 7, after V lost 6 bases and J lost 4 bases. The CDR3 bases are TGTGCCAGCAGCTGGACAGGGAGTACCTATGGCTACACCTTC. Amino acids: CASSWTGSTYGYTF.

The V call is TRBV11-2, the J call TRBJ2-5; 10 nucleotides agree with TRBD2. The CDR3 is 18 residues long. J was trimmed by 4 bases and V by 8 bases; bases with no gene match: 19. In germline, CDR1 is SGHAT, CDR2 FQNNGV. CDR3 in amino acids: CASSPPPLAGVFGETQYF. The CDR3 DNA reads TGTGCCAGCTCACCACCTCCCCTAGCGGGAGTATTTGGAGAGACCCAGTACTTC.

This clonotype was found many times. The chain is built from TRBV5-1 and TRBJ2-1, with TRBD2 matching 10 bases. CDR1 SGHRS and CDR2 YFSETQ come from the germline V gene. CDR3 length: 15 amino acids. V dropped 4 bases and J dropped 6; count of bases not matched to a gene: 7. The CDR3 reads CASSILAGEVNEQFF. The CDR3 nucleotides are TGCGCCAGCAGCATCCTAGCGGGAGAAGTCAATGAGCAGTTCTTC.

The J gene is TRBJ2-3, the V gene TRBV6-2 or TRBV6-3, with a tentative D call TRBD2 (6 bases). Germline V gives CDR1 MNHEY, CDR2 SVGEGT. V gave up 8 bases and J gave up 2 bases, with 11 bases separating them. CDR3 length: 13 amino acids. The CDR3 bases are TGTGCCAGCGGCGGGGCCCTCACAGATACGCAGTATTTT. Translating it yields CASGGALTDTQYF.

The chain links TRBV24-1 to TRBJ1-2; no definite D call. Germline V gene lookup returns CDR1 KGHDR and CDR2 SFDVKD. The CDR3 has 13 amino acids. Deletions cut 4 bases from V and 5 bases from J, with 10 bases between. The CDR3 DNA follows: TGTGCCACCAGTGAAGGTCGAGATTATGGCTACACCTTC. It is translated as CATSEGRDYGYTF.

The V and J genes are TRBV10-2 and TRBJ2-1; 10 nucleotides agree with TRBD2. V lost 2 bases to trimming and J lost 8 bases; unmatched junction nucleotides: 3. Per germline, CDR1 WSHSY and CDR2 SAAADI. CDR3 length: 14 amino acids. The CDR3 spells CASSELAGVDEQFF. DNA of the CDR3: TGCGCCAGCAGTGAGCTAGCGGGAGTGGATGAGCAGTTCTTC.

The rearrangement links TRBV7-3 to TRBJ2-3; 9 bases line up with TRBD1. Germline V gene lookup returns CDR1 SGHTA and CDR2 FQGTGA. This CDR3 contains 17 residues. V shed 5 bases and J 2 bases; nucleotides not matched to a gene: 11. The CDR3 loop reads CASSTGQGTPNTDTQYF. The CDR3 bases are TGTGCCAGCAGCACCGGACAGGGGACTCCTAACACAGATACGCAGTATTTT. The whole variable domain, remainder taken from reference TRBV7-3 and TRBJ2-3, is GAGVSQTPSNKVTEKGKYVELRCDPISGHTALYWYRQSLGQGPEFLIYFQGTGAADDSGLPNDRFFAVRPEGSVSTLKIQRTERGDSAVYLCASSTGQGTPNTDTQYFGPGTRLTVL.

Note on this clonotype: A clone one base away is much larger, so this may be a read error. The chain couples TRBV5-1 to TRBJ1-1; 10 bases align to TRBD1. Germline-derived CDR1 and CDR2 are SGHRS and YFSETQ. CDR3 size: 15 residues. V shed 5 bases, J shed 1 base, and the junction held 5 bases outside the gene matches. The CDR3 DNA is TGCGCCAGCAGGACCGGGACAGGGGCGAACACTGAAGCTTTCTTT. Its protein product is CASRTGTGANTEAFF.

The DNA for the CDR3 is TGCGCCAGCAGCCAAGACGGGGCTCAGCCCCAGCATTTT. Translated, it gives CASSQDGAQPQHF. This chain links TRBV4-1 with TRBJ1-5, with D possibly matching TRBD1 (5 bases). This CDR3 is 13 amino acids long. Germline CDR1 and CDR2: MGHRA and YSYEKL. V dropped 0 bases and J dropped 6 bases, with 6 bases sitting between them.